These T cell receptor beta chains were read from a single sample in a study of CD8+ T cells in alopecia areata. Measured with immunoSEQ multiplex PCR; TCRdb has only the in-frame clones, and not every one. The sample comprises about 190,000 clones, roughly three fifths of which are singletons, and approximately 0.7% rests with the top ten. This sample comprised CD4+ T cells sorted from blood, obtained at week 4, from a patient treated with tofacitinib. These receptors came from a human donor with alopecia areata. Both conserved end residues are part of each CDR3. D genes are given only for firm matches. Part of the rows lack a size; the others show once, few, many or a class for expanded clones.

abundance	d_gene	v_gene	j_gene	CDR3aa	CDR3nt
-	TRBD2	TRBV11-2	TRBJ2-7	CASSRDGTGLAYEQYF	TGTGCCAGCAGCAGGGACGGAACGGGACTAGCCTACGAGCAGTACTTC
few	-	TRBV29-1	TRBJ1-1	CSVVVSLNTEAFF	TGCAGCGTTGTTGTCAGCCTGAACACTGAAGCTTTCTTT
few	-	TRBV7-9	TRBJ2-7	CASSLRTGGYEQYF	TGTGCCAGCAGCCTCCGGACCGGTGGGTACGAGCAGTACTTC
-	-	TRBV5-1	TRBJ2-7	CASSLDHYGEQYF	TGCGCCAGCAGCTTGGATCACTACGGGGAGCAGTACTTC
few	TRBD2	TRBV5-1	TRBJ2-7	CASQMTSGSYEQYF	TGCGCCAGCCAAATGACTAGCGGGTCCTACGAGCAGTACTTC
-	-	TRBV10-3	TRBJ1-2	CAISEGAGFGYTF	TGTGCCATCAGTGAGGGGGCAGGGTTTGGCTACACCTTC
-	-	TRBV7-3	TRBJ2-2	CASSPTTGSAGELFF	TGTGCCAGCAGCCCTACGACAGGATCCGCCGGGGAGCTGTTTTTT
few	-	TRBV27	TRBJ2-2	CATPIARVTGELFF	TGTGCCACCCCCATCGCCCGGGTTACCGGGGAGCTGTTTTTT
-	TRBD2	TRBV4-1	TRBJ2-2	CASSQDGTSGRANTGELFF	TGCGCCAGCAGCCAAGACGGGACTAGCGGGAGAGCGAACACCGGGGAGCTGTTTTTT
-	-	TRBV2	TRBJ2-5	CASSEALVRETQYF	TGTGCCAGCAGTGAAGCACTTGTACGAGAGACCCAGTACTTC
-	TRBD2	TRBV10-3	TRBJ2-1	CAISDRTSGSYNEQFF	TGTGCCATCAGTGACCGGACTAGCGGGTCCTACAATGAGCAGTTCTTC
few	-	TRBV15	TRBJ2-2	CATARDNTGELFF	TGTGCCACCGCTAGGGACAACACCGGGGAGCTGTTTTTT
-	-	TRBV6-5	TRBJ2-3	CASRGTTDTQYF	TGTGCCAGCAGGGGGACCACAGATACGCAGTATTTT
-	-	TRBV30	TRBJ2-4	CAWSARRLLAKNIQYF	TGTGCCTGGAGTGCCCGTCGTCTCTTGGCCAAAAACATTCAGTACTTC
-	TRBD2	TRBV7-2	TRBJ2-3	CASTSGTSGGTDTQYF	TGTGCCAGCACTTCCGGGACTAGCGGGGGCACAGATACGCAGTATTTT
few	-	TRBV28	TRBJ1-2	CASSPPPGYTF	TGTGCCAGCAGTCCCCCGCCGGGCTACACCTTC
-	-	TRBV30	TRBJ2-7	CAWRATLGARYEQYF	TGTGCCTGGAGGGCAACTTTGGGGGCCCGCTACGAGCAGTACTTC
-	-	TRBV6-6	TRBJ2-5	CASTTLRGPVSETQYF	TGTGCCAGCACAACCCTCCGGGGGCCAGTTTCAGAGACCCAGTACTTC
few	TRBD1	TRBV25-1	TRBJ1-2	CASSSGQLYGYTF	TGTGCCAGCAGTTCGGGACAGCTCTATGGCTACACCTTC
-	TRBD1	TRBV30	TRBJ2-5	CAWREGQPFQETQYF	TGTGCCTGGAGAGAGGGACAGCCTTTCCAAGAGACCCAGTACTTC
-	TRBD1	TRBV5-4	TRBJ1-1	CASSPTWDRGPRGTEAFF	TGTGCCAGCAGCCCGACTTGGGACAGGGGGCCCCGAGGCACTGAAGCTTTCTTT
few	-	TRBV29-1	TRBJ2-5	CSTRTEETQYF	TGCAGCACCAGGACGGAAGAGACCCAGTACTTC
few	TRBD1	TRBV29-1	TRBJ1-1	CSAGQETTEAFF	TGCAGCGCTGGACAGGAGACCACTGAAGCTTTCTTT
-	-	TRBV5-1	TRBJ1-2	CASSLVPANIDGYTF	TGCGCCAGCAGCTTGGTGCCAGCTAATATCGACGGCTACACCTTC
few	-	TRBV25-1	TRBJ2-1	CASKSLDEQFF	TGTGCCAGCAAATCCCTAGATGAGCAGTTCTTC
-	TRBD2	TRBV29-1	TRBJ2-7	CSVVRLAGSYEQYF	TGCAGCGTTGTACGGCTAGCGGGATCCTACGAGCAGTACTTC
-	TRBD1	TRBV29-1	TRBJ1-5	CSVGLQGGADQPQHF	TGCAGCGTTGGACTGCAGGGGGGGGCCGATCAGCCCCAGCATTTT
-	-	TRBV6-5	TRBJ2-3	CASSNRASTDTQYF	TGTGCCAGCAGTAACAGGGCTAGCACAGATACGCAGTATTTT